The entry below describes one TCR beta chain. The data were obtained in a study of blood T cell repertoires in COVID-19. Original processing notes: Estimation of nucleated cell counts was performed using reference gene primer amplification. Measured with immunoSEQ multiplex PCR; TCRdb has only the in-frame clones, and not every one. V and J calls and clone size are those listed in that table; D and trimming were worked out from the DNA. The sample records about 320,000 clones, more than 70% being singletons. In germline, CDR1 is SEHNR, CDR2 FQNEAQ (reference sequence). The CDR3 has 17 amino acids. The J segment lost 4 bases and the V segment lost 8 bases, leaving 16 bases of the junction unmatched.

The sample taken for sequencing was peripheral blood. This clonotype was obtained from a woman in her 50s with acute or convalescent COVID-19. This sequence joins TRBV7-9 and TRBJ1-1; TRBD1 matches at 10 bases. The CDR3 bases are TGTGCCAGCGCGACCAGCCGGCGGGACAGGGGATTCACTGAAGCTTTCTTT. Protein sequence: CASATSRRDRGFTEAFF. Full variable domain (rest looked up from reference TRBV7-9 and TRBJ1-1): DTGVSQNPRHKITKRGQNVTFRCDPISEHNRLYWYRQTLGQGPEFLTYFQNEAQLEKSRLLSDRFSAERPKGSFSTLEIQRTEQGDSAMYLCASATSRRDRGFTEAFFGQGTRLTVV.